A single sample gave rise to the 30 T cell receptor beta chains below, sequenced in a study of blood T cell repertoires in COVID-19 (TCRdb year 2020). The library came from the immunoSEQ multiplex PCR assay. TCRdb provides this immuneACCESS table in a form limited to in-frame rearrangements. Some clones are lacking; in checked studies, under half of them reflect an unresolved V gene, and why the rest are absent is not known. This sample lists fewer than 400,000 clones; 70% to 90% were detected once. The ten top clones hold roughly 2.3% of the sample. What was sequenced was PBMCs or T cells enriched from blood (not recorded which). These receptors were collected from a young man who had recovered from COVID-19.

This clone was seen just once. The V call is TRBV6-2 or TRBV6-3, the J call TRBJ2-5; 9 positions match TRBD2. CDR1 and CDR2 from the germline V gene are MNHEY and SVGEGT. This CDR3 is built from 15 residues. V dropped 1 base and J dropped 7; count of bases not matched to a gene: 7. This CDR3 is CASSYYGTSLATQYF. The CDR3 DNA reads as TGTGCCAGCAGTTACTACGGGACTAGCTTAGCGACCCAGTACTTC.

The V gene is TRBV27, the J gene TRBJ1-2, with D tentatively TRBD1 (6 bases). With 5 bases removed from V and 10 bases from J, the gap between germline ends came to 14 bases. Germline lookup yields CDR1 MNHEY and CDR2 SMNVEV (reference sequence). The CDR3 runs 12 residues. CDR3 DNA: TGTGCCAGCAGTGGAAACAGGGCAATCTACACCTTC. It translates to CASSGNRAIYTF.

The chain is built from TRBV3-1 (or the pseudogene TRBV3-2) and TRBJ1-2, with TRBD1 identical over 8 bases. This CDR3 has 13 residues. Germline CDR1 is LGHDT and CDR2 is YNNKEL (reference sequence). V lost 5 bases, J lost 7 bases, and 6 bases stayed unmatched. The CDR3: CASSLGQGTGYTF. CDR3 bases: TGTGCCAGCAGCTTAGGACAGGGAACTGGCTACACCTTC.

The chain joins TRBV19 to TRBJ2-7, with D possibly being TRBD1 (6 bases). CDR1 is LNHDA and CDR2 is SQIVND in the germline V gene (reference sequence). CDR3 length equals 14 residues. The V gene lost 4 bases and the J gene lost 6 bases, with 16 bases spanning the gap. Here the CDR3 reads CASSTGDMALEQYF. The CDR3 DNA follows: TGTGCCAGTAGTACCGGGGACATGGCACTCGAGCAGTACTTC.

The chain uses TRBV4-3 and TRBJ2-7; D call uncertain. Germline V gene sequence: CDR1 LGHNA, CDR2 YSLEER. V gave up 0 bases and J gave up 0 bases, with 6 bases separating them. The CDR3 has 14 residues. CDR3 protein: CASSQDSFSYEQYF. The CDR3, as DNA: TGCGCCAGCAGCCAAGACAGTTTCTCCTACGAGCAGTACTTC.

In its sample, this clone was seen a few times. The chain links TRBV28 to TRBJ1-3, with 8 bases that match TRBD1. V lost 3 bases to trimming and J lost 0 bases; unmatched junction nucleotides: 16. CDR3 length: 20 residues. CDR1 MDHEN and CDR2 SYDVKM come from the germline V gene. The CDR3 protein is CASSFDRSGGILDSGNTIYF. The DNA for the CDR3 is TGTGCCAGCAGTTTTGATCGGTCAGGGGGCATTTTGGACTCTGGAAACACCATATATTTT.

This rearrangement joins TRBV3-1 (or the pseudogene TRBV3-2) to TRBJ2-7, with TRBD2 matching 10 bases. This CDR3 spans 16 amino acids. CDR1 LGHDT and CDR2 YNNKEL come from the germline V gene (reference sequence). J was trimmed by 0 bases and V by 2 bases; bases with no gene match: 4. This CDR3 is CASSQQLAGNSYEQYF. For the CDR3, the DNA is TGTGCCAGCAGCCAACAACTAGCGGGGAACTCCTACGAGCAGTACTTC.

The chain combines TRBV18 with TRBJ1-2; D unresolved. CDR3 length: 13 residues. The germline CDR1 and CDR2 sequences are KGHSH and LQKENI. Between the trimmed V and J ends, which lost 6 bases and 7 bases, there was a span of 15 bases. CDR3 region: CASSPGGYGGYTF. Here the CDR3 DNA reads TGTGCCAGCTCCCCTGGAGGGTACGGTGGCTACACCTTC.

This rearrangement joins TRBV5-1 to TRBJ1-2; 12 bases are a match to TRBD1. The germline V gene encodes CDR1 SGHRS and CDR2 YFSETQ. This CDR3 has 19 amino acids. The junction had 14 bases not matched to a gene; V was cut back by 1 base and J by 4 bases. In DNA, the CDR3 is TGCGCCAGCAGCTTGTTAACTCGGGGGACAGGGGGCGCAGGCTATGGCTACACCTTC. This encodes CASSLLTRGTGGAGYGYTF. Full variable domain (missing parts from reference TRBV5-1 and TRBJ1-2): KAGVTQTPRYLIKTRGQQVTLSCSPISGHRSVSWYQQTPGQGLQFLFEYFSETQRNKGNFPGRFSGRQFSNSRSEMNVSTLELGDSALYLCASSLLTRGTGGAGYGYTFGSGTRLTVV.

This clone was observed once. This rearrangement joins TRBV7-2 to TRBJ1-2; no definite D call. Per germline, CDR1 SGHTA and CDR2 FQGNSA. V lost 5 bases and J 1 base, leaving 14 bases between the germline ends. This CDR3 comprises 15 residues. For the CDR3, the DNA is TGTGCCAGCAGCCCCAACCAACCGGGTAACTATGGCTACACCTTC. Translating it yields CASSPNQPGNYGYTF.

The rearrangement joins TRBV27 to TRBJ1-2; 8 bases line up with TRBD1. Germline CDR1 reads MNHEY; CDR2 reads SMNVEV (reference sequence). CDR3 length: 14 amino acids. Trimming took 8 bases from V and 4 from J; bases not matched to a gene: 9. The CDR3 DNA follows: TGTGCCAGCCGGCGGGACAGGCAACCCTATGGCTACACCTTC. Its protein product is CASRRDRQPYGYTF.

J is TRBJ1-1 and V is TRBV5-6; D perhaps matches TRBD1 (5 bases). V was cut by 4 bases and J by 3 bases, with 7 bases left in between. Per germline, CDR1 SGHDT and CDR2 YYEEEE. There are 12 residues in the CDR3. The CDR3 loop is CASSRGYTEAFF. CDR3 in DNA: TGTGCCAGCAGCCGGGGGTACACTGAAGCTTTCTTT.

This rearrangement joins TRBV9 to TRBJ1-1; perhaps TRBD1 as D (5 bases). The CDR3 spans 14 residues. Per the germline V gene, CDR1 is SGDLS and CDR2 is YYNGEE. V shed 4 bases and J shed 3 bases, with 13 bases lying between them. The CDR3 region has the DNA TGTGCCAGCAGCCAACACGGGGGTTACACTGAAGCTTTCTTT. Protein product: CASSQHGGYTEAFF.

The V and J genes are TRBV5-4 and TRBJ2-1; 9 bases line up with TRBD1. Germline CDR1 is SGHNT and CDR2 is YYREEE (reference sequence). Unmatched junction bases numbered 8, after V lost 3 bases and J lost 4 bases. This CDR3 region has 16 residues. CDR3 nucleotides: TGTGCCAGCAGCTCGCGCGGGACAGGGTTATACAATGAGCAGTTCTTC. Protein sequence: CASSSRGTGLYNEQFF.

V is TRBV19 and J is TRBJ1-3, with TRBD1 matching 7 bases. Looked up from germline, CDR1 is LNHDA and CDR2 is SQIVND (reference sequence). The CDR3 covers 15 residues. Trimming at V came to 7 bases and at J to 0 bases, leaving 6 bases not matched to a gene. CDR3 region: CASTPGTASGNTIYF. In DNA, the CDR3 is TGTGCCAGTACCCCAGGGACAGCCTCTGGAAACACCATATATTTT.

The chain has TRBV4-1 and TRBJ2-5; TRBD1 is a possible D gene (6 bases). Trimming stripped 1 base from V and 1 base from J, with 10 bases between. The CDR3 length is 15 residues. The germline gives CDR1 MGHRA, CDR2 YSYEKL. CDR3 loop: CASSQGAGVQETQYF. DNA of the CDR3: TGCGCCAGCAGCCAAGGTGCAGGGGTCCAAGAGACCCAGTACTTC.

The J gene is TRBJ2-2, the V gene TRBV11-2; no firm D call. The V end was cut by 5 bases, the J end by 5 bases, with 18 bases between. CDR3 length equals 16 residues. The germline V gene has CDR1 SGHAT and CDR2 FQNNGV. CDR3 sequence (DNA): TGTGCCAGCAGCCCTATGCAGGCCTTCTCTACCGGGGAGCTGTTTTTT. Translated, it gives CASSPMQAFSTGELFF.

Comments on this clone: Mismatch with germline at one junction end may stem from a read error. The J gene is TRBJ1-1, the V gene TRBV5-6, with 9 bases that match TRBD1. Germline CDR1 is SGHDT and CDR2 is YYEEEE. The CDR3 totals 18 residues. The CDR3 loop reads CASSLDLIGTGLKTEAFF. The CDR3 DNA is TGTGCCAGCAGCTTGGACCTAATCGGGACAGGGCTGAAAACTGAAGCTTTCTTT.

The chain recombines TRBV6-1 with TRBJ1-1; 8 bases line up with TRBD1. The trim removed 1 base at V and 7 bases at J, leaving 8 bases unmatched. This CDR3 spans 15 amino acids. The V gene's germline CDR1 is MNHNS and CDR2 SASEGT. The CDR3 sequence: CASSEVGRGPNEAFF. In nucleotides, the CDR3 is TGTGCCAGCAGTGAAGTGGGCAGGGGGCCCAATGAAGCTTTCTTT.

This clone is a singleton in its sample. CDR3 loop: CASSLDAGFDGYTF. The CDR3 nucleotides read TGCGCCAGCAGCTTGGATGCAGGATTCGATGGCTACACCTTC. The chain has TRBV5-1 and TRBJ1-2; D not certain. Germline CDR1 reads SGHRS; CDR2 reads YFSETQ. V was trimmed by 0 bases and J by 6 bases, leaving 12 bases between them. The CDR3 is 14 residues long.

The chain couples TRBV5-6 to TRBJ1-2; D gene unclear. CDR1 is SGHDT and CDR2 is YYEEEE in the germline V gene. The CDR3 contains 14 residues. Trimming took off 0 bases at V and 0 bases at J, with 6 bases between the two ends. CDR3 amino acids: CASSLGLTNYGYTF. The DNA of the CDR3 is TGTGCCAGCAGCTTGGGGCTTACTAACTATGGCTACACCTTC.

This clone has more than one count but fewer than ten. J is TRBJ1-4 and V is TRBV4-2; tentatively, D is TRBD1 (5 bases). Trimming removed 4 bases from V and 4 bases from J, with 10 bases in between. The CDR3 spans 14 residues. The germline V gene has CDR1 LGHNA and CDR2 YNFKEQ. CDR3 sequence: CASSLERGNEKLFF. The CDR3 DNA reads TGTGCCAGCAGCCTGGAAAGGGGTAATGAAAAACTGTTTTTT.

V usage is TRBV13 and J usage is TRBJ2-7, with D possibly TRBD1 on 5 matching bases. CDR1 is PRHDT, CDR2 FYEKMQ, per germline (reference sequence). The CDR3 is 13 amino acids. V was pared by 0 bases and J by 4 bases, with 7 bases between. The CDR3 region is CASSLGAGYEQYF. CDR3 bases: TGTGCCAGCAGCTTAGGCGCAGGGTACGAGCAGTACTTC.

The rearrangement links TRBV2 to TRBJ2-4, with a tentative D call TRBD1 (5 bases). The V end was cut by 3 bases, the J end by 1 base, with 7 bases between. From germline, CDR1 is SNHLY and CDR2 FYNNEI. This CDR3 is built from 14 residues. The CDR3 DNA is TGTGCCAGCAGTGACAGGGCGGCCAAAAACATTCAGTACTTC. Amino acids: CASSDRAAKNIQYF.

The chain uses TRBV4-1 and TRBJ1-2; TRBD1 is a possible D gene (6 bases). CDR1 MGHRA and CDR2 YSYEKL come from the germline V gene. This CDR3 has 16 residues. V lost 5 bases to trimming and J lost 5 bases, with 21 bases between them. CDR3 sequence (DNA): TGCGCCAGCAGCAAGGAAGGGGGTGACGTTCATTATGGCTACACCTTC. This encodes CASSKEGGDVHYGYTF.

The CDR3 DNA reads TGTGCCAGCAGTTTATTAAAAGGGGACCAGTACTTC. Translating gives CASSLLKGDQYF. This chain links TRBV27 with TRBJ2-5, with D perhaps matching TRBD1 (5 bases). The germline CDR1 and CDR2 sequences are MNHEY and SMNVEV (reference sequence). This CDR3 is 12 amino acids long. Trimming removed 1 base at V and 10 bases at J, with 10 bases between.

The V gene is TRBV19, the J gene TRBJ2-2; 8 bases match TRBD2. Germline V gives CDR1 LNHDA, CDR2 SQIVND (reference sequence). The length of the CDR3 is 15 residues. Trimming at V came to 4 bases and at J to 4 bases, leaving 5 bases not matched to a gene. The CDR3, as DNA: TGTGCCAGTAGTAACAGCGGGGGCGGCACCGGGGAGCTGTTTTTT. Amino acids: CASSNSGGGTGELFF.

This chain joins TRBV13 and TRBJ1-3; TRBD1 agrees at 12 bases. This CDR3 has 16 residues. Germline V lookup: CDR1 PRHDT, CDR2 FYEKMQ (reference sequence). V gave up 5 bases and J gave up 3 bases; unmatched junction bases: 5. In nucleotides, the CDR3 is TGTGCCAGCAGCCCAGGGACAGGGGGCTTTGGAAACACCATATATTTT. Translating gives CASSPGTGGFGNTIYF.

The chain couples TRBV5-1 to TRBJ1-2; D unresolved. V lost 1 base and J lost 0, with 13 bases in between. In germline, CDR1 is SGHRS, CDR2 YFSETQ. There are 16 residues in the CDR3. CDR3 DNA sequence: TGCGCCAGCAGCTTGTATCAGGCAGGCCCTAACTATGGCTACACCTTC. Protein: CASSLYQAGPNYGYTF. Full variable domain (rest looked up from reference TRBV5-1 and TRBJ1-2): KAGVTQTPRYLIKTRGQQVTLSCSPISGHRSVSWYQQTPGQGLQFLFEYFSETQRNKGNFPGRFSGRQFSNSRSEMNVSTLELGDSALYLCASSLYQAGPNYGYTFGSGTRLTVV.

The chain joins TRBV15 to TRBJ1-2, with TRBD1 as a possible D gene (6 bases). Trimming left V 7 bases short and J 0 bases short, with 21 bases between. The length of the CDR3 is 17 residues. Germline loops: CDR1 LNHNV, CDR2 YYDKDF (reference sequence). DNA for the CDR3: TGTGCCACCATGAGTCCGGACAGAGCAAAAGCTAACTATGGCTACACCTTC. It codes for CATMSPDRAKANYGYTF.